This T cell receptor beta chain was identified during a study of blood T cells in healthy people across ages. Only a few counts were recorded for this clonotype. With a J-beta primer mix and a sample-barcoded 5' primer, a second PCR ran 7 to 11 cycles. TCRdb reprocessed the 5' RACE reads via MiXCR and lists one record per CDR3 protein. This table has about 1,800,000 distinct CDR3 sequences, approximately 28% appearing once. The CDR3 is made up of 16 amino acids. After removal of 6 bases from V and 2 bases from J, the junction contained 11 bases not matched to a gene. The germline CDR1 and CDR2 sequences are MNHNS and SASEGT.

The sequencing sample was made of blood. V gene TRBV6-1 combines with J gene TRBJ2-3; 7 positions match TRBD2. This TCR derives from a woman in her 30s in good health. CDR3 region: CASREGPGDYTDTQYF. The CDR3 DNA sequence: TGTGCCAGCAGGGAGGGCCCCGGGGACTACACAGATACGCAGTATTTT.